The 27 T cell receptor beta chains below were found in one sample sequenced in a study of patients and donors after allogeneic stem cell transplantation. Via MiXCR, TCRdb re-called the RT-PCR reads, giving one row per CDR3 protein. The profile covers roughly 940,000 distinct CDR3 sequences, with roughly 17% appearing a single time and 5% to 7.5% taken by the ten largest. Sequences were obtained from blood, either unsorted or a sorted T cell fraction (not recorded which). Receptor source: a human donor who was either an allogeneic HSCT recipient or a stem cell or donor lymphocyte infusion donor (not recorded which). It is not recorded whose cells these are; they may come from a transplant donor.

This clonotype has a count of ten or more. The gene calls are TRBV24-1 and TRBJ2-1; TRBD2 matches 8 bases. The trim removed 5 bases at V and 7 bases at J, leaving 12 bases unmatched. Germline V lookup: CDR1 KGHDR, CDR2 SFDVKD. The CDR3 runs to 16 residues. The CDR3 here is CATSGLREGWWNEQFF. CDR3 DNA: TGTGCCACCAGTGGTCTTCGGGAGGGCTGGTGGAATGAGCAGTTCTTC.

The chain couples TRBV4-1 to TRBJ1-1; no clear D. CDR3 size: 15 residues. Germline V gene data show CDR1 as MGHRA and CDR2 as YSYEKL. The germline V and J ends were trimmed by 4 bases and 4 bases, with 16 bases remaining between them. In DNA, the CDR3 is TGCGCCAGCAGCCCCTATCATGAGGTTGGCACTGAAGCTTTCTTT. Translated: CASSPYHEVGTEAFF.

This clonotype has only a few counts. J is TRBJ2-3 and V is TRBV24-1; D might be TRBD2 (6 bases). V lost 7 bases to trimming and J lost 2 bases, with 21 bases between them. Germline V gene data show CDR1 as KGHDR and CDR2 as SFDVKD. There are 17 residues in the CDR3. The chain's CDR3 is CATSSPSWDSPTDTQYF. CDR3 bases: TGTGCCACCAGCTCCCCCTCCTGGGACTCACCCACAGATACGCAGTATTTT.

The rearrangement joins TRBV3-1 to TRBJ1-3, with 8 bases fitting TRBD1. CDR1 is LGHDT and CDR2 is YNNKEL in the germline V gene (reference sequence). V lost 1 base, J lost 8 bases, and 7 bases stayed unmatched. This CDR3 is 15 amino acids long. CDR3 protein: CASSQVPGQGDTIYF. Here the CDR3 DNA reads TGTGCCAGCAGCCAAGTCCCAGGACAGGGTGACACCATATATTTT.

In DNA, the CDR3 is TGCGCCAGCAGCTTGCTCCCAGGAACGAACACTGAAGCTTTCTTT. It specifies CASSLLPGTNTEAFF. The chain combines TRBV5-1 with TRBJ1-1, with no clear D. The germline gives CDR1 SGHRS, CDR2 YFSETQ. V was pared by 1 base and J by 1 base, with 11 bases between. The CDR3 extends over 15 amino acids.

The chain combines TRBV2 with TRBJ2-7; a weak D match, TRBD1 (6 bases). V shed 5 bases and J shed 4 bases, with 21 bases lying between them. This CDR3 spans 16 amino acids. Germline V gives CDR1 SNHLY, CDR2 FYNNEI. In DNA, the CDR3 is TGTGCCAGCAGTAGAACCGGGACACCGATGCATTACGAGCAGTACTTC. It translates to CASSRTGTPMHYEQYF.

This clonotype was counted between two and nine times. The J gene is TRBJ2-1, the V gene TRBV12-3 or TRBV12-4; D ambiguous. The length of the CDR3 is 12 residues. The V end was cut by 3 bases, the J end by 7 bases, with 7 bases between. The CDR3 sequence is CASSFIGNEQFF. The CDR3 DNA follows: TGTGCCAGCAGTTTTATTGGGAATGAGCAGTTCTTC.

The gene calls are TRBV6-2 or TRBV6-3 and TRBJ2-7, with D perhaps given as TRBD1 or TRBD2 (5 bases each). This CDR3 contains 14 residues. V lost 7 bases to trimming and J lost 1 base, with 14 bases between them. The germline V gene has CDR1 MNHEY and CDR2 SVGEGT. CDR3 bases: TGTGCCAGCAAGGGAACCGGGACGTCCTACGAGCAGTACTTC. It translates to CASKGTGTSYEQYF.

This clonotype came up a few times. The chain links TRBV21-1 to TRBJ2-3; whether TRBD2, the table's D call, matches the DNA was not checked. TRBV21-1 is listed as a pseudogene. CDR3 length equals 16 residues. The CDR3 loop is CASSKEPGPGTDTQYF. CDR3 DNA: TGTGCCAGCAGCAAGGAGCCAGGCCCTGGGACAGATACGCAGTATTTT.

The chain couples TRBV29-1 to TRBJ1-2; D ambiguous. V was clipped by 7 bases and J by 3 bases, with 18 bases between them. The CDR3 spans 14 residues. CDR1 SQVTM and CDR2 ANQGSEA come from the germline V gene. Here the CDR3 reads CSAPTPDVDYGYTF. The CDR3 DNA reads TGCAGCGCACCGACACCGGATGTAGACTATGGCTACACCTTC.

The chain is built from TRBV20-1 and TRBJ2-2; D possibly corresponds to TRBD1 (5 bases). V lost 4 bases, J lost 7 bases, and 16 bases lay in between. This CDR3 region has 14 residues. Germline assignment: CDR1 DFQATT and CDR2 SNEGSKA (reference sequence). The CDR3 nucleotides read TGCAGTGCTAAATTCCAGGGTTCTAGCGGGGAGCTGTTTTTT. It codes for CSAKFQGSSGELFF.

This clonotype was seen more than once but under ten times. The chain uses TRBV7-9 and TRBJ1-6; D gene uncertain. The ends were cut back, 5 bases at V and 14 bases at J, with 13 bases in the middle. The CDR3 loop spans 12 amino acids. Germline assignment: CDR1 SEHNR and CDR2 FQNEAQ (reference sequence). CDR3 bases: TGTGCCAGCAGCCCGATTTACTCGACCCTCCACTTT. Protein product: CASSPIYSTLHF.

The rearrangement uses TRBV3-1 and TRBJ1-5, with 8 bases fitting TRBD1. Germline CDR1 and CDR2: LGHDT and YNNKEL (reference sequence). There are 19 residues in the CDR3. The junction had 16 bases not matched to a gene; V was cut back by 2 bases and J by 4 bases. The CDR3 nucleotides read TGTGCCAGCAGCCAAACGGTAGGCAGGGGGCTTAAAGGGAATCAGCCCCAGCATTTT. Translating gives CASSQTVGRGLKGNQPQHF.

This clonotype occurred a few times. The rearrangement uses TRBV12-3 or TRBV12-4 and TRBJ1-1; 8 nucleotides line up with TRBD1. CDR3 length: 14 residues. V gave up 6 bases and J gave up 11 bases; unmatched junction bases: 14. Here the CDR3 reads CASSPGQAAFGAFF. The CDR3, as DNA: TGTGCCAGCAGCCCGGGACAGGCTGCCTTTGGGGCTTTCTTT.

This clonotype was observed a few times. CDR3 loop: CASSDFTSEQFF. As DNA, the CDR3 is TGTGCCAGCAGTGACTTTACGAGTGAGCAGTTCTTC. The chain recombines TRBV6-6 with TRBJ2-1; no definite D call. From germline, CDR1 is MNHNY and CDR2 SVGAGI (reference sequence). V was pared by 5 bases and J by 9 bases, with 11 bases between. This CDR3 has 12 residues.

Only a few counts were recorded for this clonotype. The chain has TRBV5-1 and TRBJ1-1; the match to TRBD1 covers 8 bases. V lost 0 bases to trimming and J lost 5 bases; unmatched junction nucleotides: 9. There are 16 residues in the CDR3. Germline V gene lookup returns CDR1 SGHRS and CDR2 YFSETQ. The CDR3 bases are TGCGCCAGCAGCTTGGTGGCAGGGGGCGGGGGGACTGAAGCTTTCTTT. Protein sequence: CASSLVAGGGGTEAFF.

The CDR3 DNA is TGTGCCAGCAGCTTGCTGGGGCCAGGGGCCGGGGAGCTGTTTTTT. Its protein product is CASSLLGPGAGELFF. The V call is TRBV7-3, the J call TRBJ2-2, with D possibly TRBD1 on 6 matching bases. The CDR3 extends over 15 amino acids. V lost 3 bases to trimming and J lost 6 bases, with 14 bases between them. Germline assignment: CDR1 SGHTA and CDR2 FQGTGA.

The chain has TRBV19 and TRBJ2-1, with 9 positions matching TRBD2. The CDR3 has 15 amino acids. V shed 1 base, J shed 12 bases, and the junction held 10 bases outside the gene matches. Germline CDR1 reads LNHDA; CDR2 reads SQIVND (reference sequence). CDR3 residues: CASSIAPSGDPGQFF. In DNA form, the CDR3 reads TGTGCCAGTAGTATAGCCCCTAGCGGGGACCCCGGGCAGTTCTTC.

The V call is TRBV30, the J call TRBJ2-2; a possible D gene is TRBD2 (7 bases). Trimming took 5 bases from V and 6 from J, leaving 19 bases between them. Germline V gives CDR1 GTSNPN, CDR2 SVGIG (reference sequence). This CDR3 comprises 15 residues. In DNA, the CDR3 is TGTGCCTGGGCCACAGGGAGGGGAATAGCCGGGGAGCTGTTTTTT. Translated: CAWATGRGIAGELFF.

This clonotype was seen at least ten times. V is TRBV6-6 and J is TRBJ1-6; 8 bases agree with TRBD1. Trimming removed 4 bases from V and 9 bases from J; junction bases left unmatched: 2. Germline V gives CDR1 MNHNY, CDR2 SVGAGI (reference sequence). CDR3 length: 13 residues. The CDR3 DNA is TGTGCCAGCAGTTTTGACAGGGGTTCACCCCTCCACTTT. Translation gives CASSFDRGSPLHF.

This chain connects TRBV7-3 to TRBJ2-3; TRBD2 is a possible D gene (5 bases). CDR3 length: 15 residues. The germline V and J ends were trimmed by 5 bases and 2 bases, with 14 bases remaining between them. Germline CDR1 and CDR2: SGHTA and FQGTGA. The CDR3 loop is CASSLRTGYTDTQYF. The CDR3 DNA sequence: TGTGCCAGCAGCCTGAGGACTGGGTACACAGATACGCAGTATTTT.

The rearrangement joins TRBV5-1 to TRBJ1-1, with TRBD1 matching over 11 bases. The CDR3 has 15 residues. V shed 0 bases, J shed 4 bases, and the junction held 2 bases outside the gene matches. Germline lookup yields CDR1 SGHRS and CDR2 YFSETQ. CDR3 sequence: CASSLEGTGGTEAFF. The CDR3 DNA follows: TGCGCCAGCAGCTTGGAGGGGACAGGGGGCACTGAAGCTTTCTTT.

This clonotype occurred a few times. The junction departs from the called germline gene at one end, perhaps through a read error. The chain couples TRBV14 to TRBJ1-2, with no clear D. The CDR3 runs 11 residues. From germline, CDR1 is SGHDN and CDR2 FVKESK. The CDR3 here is CASSQGRSVAF. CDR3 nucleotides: TGTGCCAGCAGCCAAGGTCGAAGTGTAGCCTTC.

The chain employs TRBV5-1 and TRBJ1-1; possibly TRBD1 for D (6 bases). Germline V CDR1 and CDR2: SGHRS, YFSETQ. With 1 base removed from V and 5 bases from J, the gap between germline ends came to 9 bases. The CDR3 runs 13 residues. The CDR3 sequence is CASSLTGLTEAFF. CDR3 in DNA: TGCGCCAGCAGCTTGACAGGGTTGACTGAAGCTTTCTTT.

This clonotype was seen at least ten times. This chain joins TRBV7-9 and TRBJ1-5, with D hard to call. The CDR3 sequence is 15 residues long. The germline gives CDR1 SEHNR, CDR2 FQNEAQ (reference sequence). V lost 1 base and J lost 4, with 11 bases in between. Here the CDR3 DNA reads TGTGCCAGCAGCTTAGGCAGCGGGAGAAATCAGCCCCAGCATTTT. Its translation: CASSLGSGRNQPQHF.

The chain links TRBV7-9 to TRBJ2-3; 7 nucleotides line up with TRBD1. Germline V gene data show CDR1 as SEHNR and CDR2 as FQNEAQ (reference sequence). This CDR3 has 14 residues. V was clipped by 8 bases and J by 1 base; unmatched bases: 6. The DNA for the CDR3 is TGTGCCAGCGTCGACAGGGAAGGCACAGATACGCAGTATTTT. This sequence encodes CASVDREGTDTQYF.

The CDR3 coding sequence is TGCAGTGCTAGACCTAGCAGGAGGGCCCTTGGGACCCAGTACTTC. Protein product: CSARPSRRALGTQYF. This chain uses TRBV20-1 with TRBJ2-5; maybe TRBD2 (6 bases). This CDR3 region has 15 residues. Between the trimmed V and J ends, which lost 2 bases and 7 bases, there was a span of 20 bases. Germline lookup yields CDR1 DFQATT and CDR2 SNEGSKA (reference sequence).